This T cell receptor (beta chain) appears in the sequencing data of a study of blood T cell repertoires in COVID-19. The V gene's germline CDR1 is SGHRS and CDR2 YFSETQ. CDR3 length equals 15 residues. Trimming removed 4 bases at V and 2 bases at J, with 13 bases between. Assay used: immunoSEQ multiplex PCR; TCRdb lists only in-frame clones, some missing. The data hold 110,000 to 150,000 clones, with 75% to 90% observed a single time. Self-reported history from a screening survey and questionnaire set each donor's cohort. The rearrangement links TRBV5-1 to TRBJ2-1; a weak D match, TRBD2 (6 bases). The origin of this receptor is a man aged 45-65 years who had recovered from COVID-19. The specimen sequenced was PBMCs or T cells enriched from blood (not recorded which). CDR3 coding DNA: TGCGCCAGCAGCGCTGGGGGGAAAACCTACAATGAGCAGTTCTTC. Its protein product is CASSAGGKTYNEQFF.